This T cell receptor beta chain was found in a study of early T cells in non-severe SARS-CoV-2 infection. Study overall: Sequenced material consisted of bulk RNA (from unsorted whole blood), and chains were unpaired.

Tagging with unique molecular identifiers was applied to individual cDNA molecules. TCRdb reanalysed the 5' RACE reads using MiXCR and keeps one entry per CDR3 protein. Of some 97,000 distinct CDR3 sequences listed, 8% to 13% were seen once; the top ten hold approximately 4.7%. About this clonotype itself: Its antigen is as yet unknown.

Study outcomes and limitations: The VDJdb matching leaned toward anti-spike CD8 responses and overlooked private and CD4 specificities.

The sequence came from an adult who was a healthcare worker with PCR-confirmed SARS-CoV-2 infection or an uninfected control (not recorded which). Sequencing used whole blood, obtained at baseline.

This chain's CDR3 is CASSARVETQYF. The CDR3 DNA reads as TGTGCCAGCAGCGCCAGGGTCGAGACCCAGTACTTC. This sequence joins TRBV3-1 and TRBJ2-5; possibly TRBD1 for D (5 bases). Per germline, CDR1 LGHDT and CDR2 YNNKEL (reference sequence). The ends were cut back, 5 bases at V and 5 bases at J, with 9 bases in the middle. This CDR3 has 12 amino acids.